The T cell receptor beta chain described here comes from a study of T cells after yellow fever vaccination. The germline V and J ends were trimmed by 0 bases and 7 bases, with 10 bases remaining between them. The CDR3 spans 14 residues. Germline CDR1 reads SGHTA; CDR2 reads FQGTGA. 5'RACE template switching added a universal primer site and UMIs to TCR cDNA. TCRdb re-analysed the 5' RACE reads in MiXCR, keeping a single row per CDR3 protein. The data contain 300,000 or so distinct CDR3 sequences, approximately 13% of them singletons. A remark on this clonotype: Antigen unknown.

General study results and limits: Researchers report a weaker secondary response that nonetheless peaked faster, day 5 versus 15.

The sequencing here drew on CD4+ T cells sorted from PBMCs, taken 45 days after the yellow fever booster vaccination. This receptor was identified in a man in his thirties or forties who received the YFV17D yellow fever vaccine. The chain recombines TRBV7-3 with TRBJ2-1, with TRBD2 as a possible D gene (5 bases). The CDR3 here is CASSLTSPGNEQFF. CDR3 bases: TGTGCCAGCAGCTTAACCTCCCCGGGGAATGAGCAGTTCTTC.